The subject of this entry is one T cell receptor beta chain. This sample was taken from a study of tumor T cells in aggressive B-cell lymphoma. The germline V gene encodes CDR1 MNHNS and CDR2 SASEGT. Trimming took 6 bases from V and 0 from J, leaving 12 bases between them. The CDR3 consists of 14 residues. Libraries were prepared by immunoSEQ multiplex PCR; TCRdb keeps only in-frame clonotypes and omits some of them. The table lists 1,500 to 2,000 clones, about 94% of them singletons. Sequencing was done on a sample of tumor tissue. This clonotype was sampled from an adult with diffuse large B cell lymphoma. V usage is TRBV6-1 and J usage is TRBJ2-7, with D possibly being TRBD1 (6 bases). The CDR3 DNA follows: TGTGCCAGCAGATCCGACAGGTTCTCCTACGAGCAGTACTTC. This translates into CASRSDRFSYEQYF.